This T cell receptor beta chain was identified in a study of blood T cell repertoires in COVID-19. Data came from immunoSEQ multiplex PCR; TCRdb stores just in-frame clones and leaves some out. Of 200,000 to 250,000 clones in the sample, 70% to 85% were seen once. Trimming shortened V by 4 bases and J by 1 base, and 12 bases separated the two germline ends. CDR1 is MDHEN and CDR2 is SYDVKM in the germline V gene. CDR3 length: 15 residues. The sequenced sample was peripheral blood. The chain is built from TRBV28 and TRBJ2-3; tentative D call: TRBD2 (6 bases). The clonotype comes from a woman older than 75 with COVID-19, enrolled during active disease. The CDR3 DNA reads as TGTGCCAGCAGTTCGGGACTCCCCGGCACAGATACGCAGTATTTT. Translation gives CASSSGLPGTDTQYF.